This T cell receptor (beta chain) was found in a study of CD8 T cells in ankylosing spondylitis. This clonotype was detected many times. The antigen remains undetermined. Study-wide results and limits: Within matched ankylosing spondylitis synovial fluid, disease-linked clones were reportedly significantly enriched.

The CDR3 runs to 17 residues. Germline trimming cut 2 bases from V and 0 bases from J; bases unmatched to any gene: 8. The germline gives CDR1 DFQATT, CDR2 SNEGSKA (reference sequence). A quantitative 5'-RACE method, one with molecular barcodes, was used to make TCR beta libraries. Each CDR3 protein gets one entry after TCRdb re-called the 5' RACE reads with MiXCR. The data contain approximately 220,000 distinct CDR3 sequences, about 26% of them singletons. The chain is built from TRBV20-1 and TRBJ2-1; 9 bases are shared with TRBD2. The sequence was obtained from a male donor with ankylosing spondylitis or in good health (not recorded which). The sequencing sample was made of blood, either unsorted or a sorted T cell fraction (not recorded which). The CDR3 protein is CSARWAGGRISYNEQFF. The DNA of the CDR3 is TGCAGTGCTAGATGGGCGGGAGGGCGAATCTCCTACAATGAGCAGTTCTTC.